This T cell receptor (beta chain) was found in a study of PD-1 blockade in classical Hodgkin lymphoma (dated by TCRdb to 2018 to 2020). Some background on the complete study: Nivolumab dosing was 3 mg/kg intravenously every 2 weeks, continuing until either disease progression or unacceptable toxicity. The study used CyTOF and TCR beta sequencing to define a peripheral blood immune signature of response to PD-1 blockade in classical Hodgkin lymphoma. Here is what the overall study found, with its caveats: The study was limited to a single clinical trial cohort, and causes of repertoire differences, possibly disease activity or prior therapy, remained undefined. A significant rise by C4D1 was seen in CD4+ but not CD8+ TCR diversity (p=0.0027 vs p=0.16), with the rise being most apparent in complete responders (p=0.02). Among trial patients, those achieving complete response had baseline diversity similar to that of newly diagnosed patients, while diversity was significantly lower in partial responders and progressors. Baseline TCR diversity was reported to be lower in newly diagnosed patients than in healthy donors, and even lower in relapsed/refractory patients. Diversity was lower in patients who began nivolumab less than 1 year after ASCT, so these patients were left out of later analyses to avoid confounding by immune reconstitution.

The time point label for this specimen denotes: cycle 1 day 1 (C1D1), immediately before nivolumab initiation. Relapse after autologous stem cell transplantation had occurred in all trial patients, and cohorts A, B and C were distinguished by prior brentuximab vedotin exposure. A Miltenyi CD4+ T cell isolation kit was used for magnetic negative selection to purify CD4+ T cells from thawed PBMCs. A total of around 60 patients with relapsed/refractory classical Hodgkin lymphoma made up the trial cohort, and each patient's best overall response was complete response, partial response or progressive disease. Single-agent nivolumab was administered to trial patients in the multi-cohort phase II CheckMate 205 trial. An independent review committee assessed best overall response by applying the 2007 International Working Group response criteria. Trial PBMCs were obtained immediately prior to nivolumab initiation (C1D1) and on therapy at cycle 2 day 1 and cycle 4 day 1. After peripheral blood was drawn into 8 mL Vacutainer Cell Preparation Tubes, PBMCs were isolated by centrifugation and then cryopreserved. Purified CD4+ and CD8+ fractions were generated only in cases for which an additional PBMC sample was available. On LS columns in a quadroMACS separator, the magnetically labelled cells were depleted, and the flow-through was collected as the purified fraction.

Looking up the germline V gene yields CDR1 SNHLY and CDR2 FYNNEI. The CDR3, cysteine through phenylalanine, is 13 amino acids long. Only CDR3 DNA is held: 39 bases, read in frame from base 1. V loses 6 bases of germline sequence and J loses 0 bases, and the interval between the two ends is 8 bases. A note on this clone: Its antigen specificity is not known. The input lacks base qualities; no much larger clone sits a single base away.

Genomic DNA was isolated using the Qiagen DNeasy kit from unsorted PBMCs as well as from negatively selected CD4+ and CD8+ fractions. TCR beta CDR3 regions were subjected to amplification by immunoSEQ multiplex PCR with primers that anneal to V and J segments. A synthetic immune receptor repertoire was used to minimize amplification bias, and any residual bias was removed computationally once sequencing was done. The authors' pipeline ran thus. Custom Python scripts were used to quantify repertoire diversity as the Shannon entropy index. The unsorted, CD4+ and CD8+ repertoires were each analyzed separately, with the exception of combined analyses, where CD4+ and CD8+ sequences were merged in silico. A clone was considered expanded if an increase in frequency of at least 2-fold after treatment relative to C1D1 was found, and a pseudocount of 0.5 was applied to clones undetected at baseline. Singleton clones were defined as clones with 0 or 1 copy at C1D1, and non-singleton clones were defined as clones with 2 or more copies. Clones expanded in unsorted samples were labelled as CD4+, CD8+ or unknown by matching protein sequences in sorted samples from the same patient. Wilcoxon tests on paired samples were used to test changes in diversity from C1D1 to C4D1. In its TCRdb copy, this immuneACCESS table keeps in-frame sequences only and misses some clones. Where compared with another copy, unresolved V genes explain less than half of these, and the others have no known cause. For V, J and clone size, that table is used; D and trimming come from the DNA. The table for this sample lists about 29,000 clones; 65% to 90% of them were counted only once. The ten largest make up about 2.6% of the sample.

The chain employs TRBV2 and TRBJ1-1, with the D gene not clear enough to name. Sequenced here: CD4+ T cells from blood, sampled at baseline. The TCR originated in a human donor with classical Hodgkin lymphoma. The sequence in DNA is TGTGCCAGCAGGGTCGTAATGAACACTGAAGCTTTCTTT. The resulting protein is CASRVVMNTEAFF. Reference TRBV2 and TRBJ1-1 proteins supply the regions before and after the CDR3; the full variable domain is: EPEVTQTPSHQVTQMGQEVILRCVPISNHLYFYWYRQILGQKVEFLVSFYNNEISEKSEIFDDQFSVERPDGSNFTLKIRSTKLEDSAMYFCASRVVMNTEAFFGQGTRLTVV.